This T cell receptor beta chain originates from a study of PD-1 blockade in mismatch repair-deficient tumors. Here immunoSEQ multiplex PCR was the method, and the copy in TCRdb shows in-frame clones only, minus some. Found here are under 150,000 clones, roughly 86% of them singletons; the top ten hold roughly 12%. The CDR3 has 12 residues. Between the trimmed V and J ends, which lost 4 bases and 5 bases, there was a span of 5 bases. Germline lookup yields CDR1 LNHDA and CDR2 SQIVND (reference sequence). The rearrangement links TRBV19 to TRBJ2-2; D call uncertain. The sequenced sample was peripheral blood, obtained about 17 months after starting pembrolizumab. The source of this sequence is an adult with mismatch repair-deficient cancer. CDR3 in DNA: TGTGCCAGTAGTACATCAACCGGGGAGCTGTTTTTT. It encodes CASSTSTGELFF. The variable domain in full, with the rest retrieved from reference TRBV19 and TRBJ2-2, is DGGITQSPKYLFRKEGQNVTLSCEQNLNHDAMYWYRQDPGQGLRLIYYSQIVNDFQKGDIAEGYSVSREKKESFPLTVTSAQKNPTAFYLCASSTSTGELFFGEGSRLTVL.